This TCR beta chain was observed in a study of shared clonotypes between healthy human individuals. Germline V lookup: CDR1 LNHNV, CDR2 YYDKDF (reference sequence). The CDR3 spans 14 residues. V shed 1 base, J shed 6 bases, and the junction held 2 bases outside the gene matches. In its sample, this clone was seen once. Libraries were prepared by immunoSEQ multiplex PCR; TCRdb keeps only in-frame clonotypes and omits some of them. The sample carries over a million clones, approximately 78% recorded once. V gene TRBV15 combines with J gene TRBJ1-2, with TRBD1 matching over 10 bases. The sample consisted of memory CD4+ T cells from PBMCs. Subset denoted: CD45RA-negative fraction. The receptor was isolated from a man aged 18 to 30 in good health. Some clones in this sample may be carry-over from other donors' samples. The DNA for the CDR3 is TGTGCCACCAGCAGAGTAGACAGGGGGCATGGCTACACCTTC. Translating gives CATSRVDRGHGYTF.